This T cell receptor beta chain was identified during a study of human T cells and chemical hapten exposure. The germline gives CDR1 SGHAT, CDR2 FQNNGV. The CDR3 totals 14 residues. V gave up 5 bases and J gave up 4 bases, with 11 bases separating them. The study extracted total RNA from unfractionated whole blood. As the library was built, unique molecular identifiers were attached to individual cDNA molecules. Study processing details: Samples ranged from roughly 20,000 to 700,000 TCRs, with a median of 95,638. TCRdb recomputed calls from the 5' RACE reads with MiXCR, one row per CDR3 protein. The V and J calls and clone size come from TCRdb's table, not from the authors' own analysis. The sample comprises roughly 81,000 distinct CDR3 sequences, about 15% of which are singletons, and approximately 6.2% rests with the top ten. This clonotype was seen only a few times. Its antigen is unidentified. Study-level results: TCRs exceeding 1 in 1000 frequency stayed unchanged with DPC sensitization.

The V gene is TRBV11-2, the J gene TRBJ2-2; D might be TRBD1 or TRBD2, each matching 5 bases. The receptor's source is a female donor in good health. Here the CDR3 DNA reads TGTGCCAGCAGCCTGGGACGAATCACCGGGGAGCTGTTTTTT. Amino acid sequence: CASSLGRITGELFF.